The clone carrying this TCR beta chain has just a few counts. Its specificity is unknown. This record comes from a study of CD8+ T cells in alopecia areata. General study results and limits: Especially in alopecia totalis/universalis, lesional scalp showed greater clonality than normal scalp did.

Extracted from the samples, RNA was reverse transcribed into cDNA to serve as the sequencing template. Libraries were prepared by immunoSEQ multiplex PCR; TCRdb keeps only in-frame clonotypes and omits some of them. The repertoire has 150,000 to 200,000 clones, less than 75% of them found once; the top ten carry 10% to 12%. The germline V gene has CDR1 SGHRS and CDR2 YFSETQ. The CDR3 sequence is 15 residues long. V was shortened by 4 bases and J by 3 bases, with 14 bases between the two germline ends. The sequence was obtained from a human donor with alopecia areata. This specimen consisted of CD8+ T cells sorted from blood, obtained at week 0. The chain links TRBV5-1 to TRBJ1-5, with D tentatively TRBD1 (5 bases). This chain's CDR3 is CASSPEGQVNQPQHF. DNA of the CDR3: TGCGCCAGCAGCCCGGAGGGGCAGGTCAATCAGCCCCAGCATTTT.